This T cell receptor (beta chain) comes out of a study of blood T cells in healthy people across ages. The CDR3 consists of 13 residues. Germline lookup yields CDR1 MNHNS and CDR2 SASEGT. V lost 10 bases to trimming and J lost 0 bases, with 12 bases between them. PCR was performed a second time for 7 to 11 cycles using a sample-barcoded 5' primer and a J-beta primer mix. Each sample provided no less than 3 million CDR3-containing paired-end reads. TCRdb reprocessed the 5' RACE reads with MiXCR, giving one entry per CDR3 protein. The table includes roughly 1,700,000 distinct CDR3 sequences, under 30% detected once.

The V call is TRBV6-1, the J call TRBJ1-1; D not certain. What was sequenced was blood. The sequence came from a woman in her thirties in good health. The DNA of the CDR3 is TGTGCCATCCCGGACGGTATGAACACTGAAGCTTTCTTT. Amino acids: CAIPDGMNTEAFF.